Described below is a single T cell receptor beta chain sequence and its context. This receptor's antigen is unknown. Qualities for individual bases were not recorded, and no much larger clone is one base off. TCRbeta CDR3 regions were amplified from genomic DNA by means of the immunoSEQ Assay, a bias-controlled multiplex PCR. For the original study's pipeline: Nucleated cell counts per sample were estimated from amplification of reference gene primers within the assay. To quantify the absolute abundance of each unique TCRbeta CDR3 rearrangement, sequence reads were collapsed and filtered. Productive Simpson clonality was computed per sample as the square root of Simpson's diversity index over productive rearrangements. TCRdb obtained this table from immuneACCESS and retained in-frame rearrangements with V and J assigned. These tables miss some clones; where compared with another copy, unresolved V genes account for less than half of the shortfall, and the remainder is unexplained. That table gives V, J and clone size, and the DNA gave D and trimming. This sample gives about 30,000 clones in total; about 90% of them show up just once. The top ten hold under 2.5% of the sample.

The entry originates in a study of blood T cell repertoires in COVID-19 (dated by TCRdb to the early 2020s). General notes on the study: Samples covering the acute and convalescent phases of COVID-19 were provided by collaborators in the United States, Italy and Spain. Where HLA class I and class II types were available, the types were taken from metadata supplied by the sample provider, not from assay-based typing. Subjects who had been exposed to COVID-19, were actively infected with it, or had recovered from it provided the deeply sampled blood TCRbeta repertoires that made up the dataset. The samples were drawn from the first 160 participants of the ongoing ImmuneRACE study and from 950 to 1,500 subjects provided by 6 global collaborators. The prospective study material was composed of cDNA or gDNA derived from T cells, B-cell-depleted T cells, or PBMCs. Sample metadata almost always included a de-identified subject ID, COVID-19 status, age in years and sex. The repertoires were released in a freely available public database intended as a resource for research on the immune response to SARS-CoV-2.

V loses 6 bases, J loses 0 bases, and the germline ends lie 14 bases apart. The germline V gene encodes CDR1 SGDLS and CDR2 YYNGEE. Reading from cysteine to phenylalanine, the CDR3 counts 15 amino acids. Of the read, only the CDR3 DNA is kept; its 45 bases are in frame from base 1. The full study reports these points: The quantity of clinical and demographic metadata differed by source and by participant and was supplied without curation.

The collaborating institutions used their own protocols to collect whole blood in K2EDTA tubes. Collaborator samples were shipped for TCRbeta analysis as frozen whole blood, isolated PBMCs, or DNA extracted from either sample type. The source material was peripheral blood. The clonotype was recovered from a man aged 45-65 years with active COVID-19. The V and J segments used are TRBV9 and TRBJ2-3, and the D gene may be TRBD2, 5 bases matching. The DNA is TGTGCCAGCAACCCCCGGGGTGGTAGCACAGATACGCAGTATTTT. This gives the protein CASNPRGGSTDTQYF.